This TCR beta chain derives from a study of blood T cell repertoires in COVID-19. This CDR3 region has 12 residues. V lost 3 bases and J 10 bases, leaving 12 bases between the germline ends. The germline V gene encodes CDR1 LGHNT and CDR2 FRNRAP. The table came from immunoSEQ multiplex PCR; TCRdb's copy has only in-frame clones and leaves some out. The top ten clones hold about 9.4% of a sample with a few hundred thousand clones, over 85% of them seen once. This TCR was sampled from a young woman who had recovered from COVID-19. This rearrangement joins TRBV12-5 to TRBJ1-1; D perhaps matches TRBD1 (6 bases). Sequencing was done on a sample of PBMCs or T cells enriched from blood (not recorded which). CDR3 bases: TGTGCTAGTGGTTTAGGTCAGGGGAGAGCTTTCTTT. Encoded protein: CASGLGQGRAFF.